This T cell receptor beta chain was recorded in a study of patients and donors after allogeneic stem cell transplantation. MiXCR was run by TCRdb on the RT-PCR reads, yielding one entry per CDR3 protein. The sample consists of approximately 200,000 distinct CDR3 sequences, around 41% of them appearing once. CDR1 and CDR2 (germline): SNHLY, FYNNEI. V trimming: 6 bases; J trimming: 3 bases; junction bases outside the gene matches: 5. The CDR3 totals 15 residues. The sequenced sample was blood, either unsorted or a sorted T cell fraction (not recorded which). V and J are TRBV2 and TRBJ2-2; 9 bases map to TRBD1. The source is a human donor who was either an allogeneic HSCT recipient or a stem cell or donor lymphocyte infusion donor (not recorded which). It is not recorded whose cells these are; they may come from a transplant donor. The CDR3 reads CASRRTGVYTGELFF. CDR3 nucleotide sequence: TGTGCCAGCAGACGGACAGGGGTGTACACCGGGGAGCTGTTTTTT.